This T cell receptor (beta chain) was identified in a study of chemoradiotherapy in HPV16-positive cancers. Overall study context: Candidate HPV-specific clones and shared TCR motifs came from a couple of HPV16-positive patients.

Only in-frame clones appear in the TCRdb table, and some are missing; sequencing was by immunoSEQ multiplex PCR. The sample gives roughly 9,000 clones, roughly 77% of which show up once; 8% to 9.5% is in the top ten. Germline V CDR1 and CDR2: SGHVS, FNYEAQ. The germline V and J ends were trimmed by 1 base and 9 bases, with 7 bases remaining between them. The CDR3 has 13 amino acids. Sampling was carried out from a patient who underwent chemoradiotherapy. V gene TRBV7-6 combines with J gene TRBJ1-6; possibly TRBD1 for D (5 bases). The clonotype was recovered from a human donor with HPV-associated anogenital cancer. CDR3 residues: CASSLGGTSPLHF. The CDR3 DNA reads as TGTGCCAGCAGCTTAGGAGGGACTTCACCCCTCCACTTT.